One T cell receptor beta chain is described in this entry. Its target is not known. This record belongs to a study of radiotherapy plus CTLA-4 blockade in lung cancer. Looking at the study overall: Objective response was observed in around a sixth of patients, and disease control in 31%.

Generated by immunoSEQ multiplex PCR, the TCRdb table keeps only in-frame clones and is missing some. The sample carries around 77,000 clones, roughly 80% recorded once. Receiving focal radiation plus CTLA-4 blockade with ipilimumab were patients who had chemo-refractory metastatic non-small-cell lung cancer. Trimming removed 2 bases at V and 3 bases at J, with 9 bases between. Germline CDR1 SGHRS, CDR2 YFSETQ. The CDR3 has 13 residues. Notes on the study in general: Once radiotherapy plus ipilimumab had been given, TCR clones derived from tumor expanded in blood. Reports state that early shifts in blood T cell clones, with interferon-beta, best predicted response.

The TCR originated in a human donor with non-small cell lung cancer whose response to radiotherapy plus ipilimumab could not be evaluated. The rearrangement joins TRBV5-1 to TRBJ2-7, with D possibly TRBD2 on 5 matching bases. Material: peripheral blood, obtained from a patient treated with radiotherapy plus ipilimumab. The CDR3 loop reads CASSFLADYEQYF. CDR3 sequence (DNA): TGCGCCAGCAGCTTTCTAGCAGACTACGAGCAGTACTTC.